This T cell receptor beta chain was documented in a study of post-analysis software for immune sequencing data. Study-wide results and limits: Relative to controls, patients had a handful of TRBV segments at higher frequency, with TRBV5-6, TRBV5-1 and TRBV20-1 among these. The study found significantly lower normalized Chao1 diversity in multiple sclerosis patients than in controls. Under F measure analysis, samples from one preparation batch co-clustered strongly.

The germline V gene has CDR1 PRHDT and CDR2 FYEKMQ (reference sequence). V gave up 4 bases and J gave up 6 bases, with 14 bases separating them. This CDR3 has 14 residues. The library was made from cDNA and included unique molecular identifiers. Input populations of about 0.95 to 11 million T cells gave rise to approximately 480,000 cDNA molecules. TCRdb independently ran MiXCR on the PCR reads; one entry per CDR3 protein. The sample contains roughly 410,000 distinct CDR3 sequences, roughly 38% of which appear only once. About this clonotype: The antigen is not known.

Sample: blood. The TCR was taken from a girl between 5 and 17 years old with multiple sclerosis. This chain links TRBV13 with TRBJ2-3; D is unresolved. Here the CDR3 reads CASSSDQRSDTQYF. CDR3 nucleotide sequence: TGTGCCAGCAGCTCGGACCAGAGGTCGGATACGCAGTATTTT. Full variable domain (outside the CDR3, taken from reference TRBV13 and TRBJ2-3): AAGVIQSPRHLIKEKRETATLKCYPIPRHDTVYWYQQGPGQDPQFLISFYEKMQSDKGSIPDRFSAQQFSDYHSELNMSSLELGDSALYFCASSSDQRSDTQYFGPGTRLTVL.